Listed below are T cell receptor beta chains from one sample, sequenced in a study of OX40 agonist ivuxolimab in advanced cancers. Sequencing used immunoSEQ multiplex PCR; TCRdb keeps in-frame clones, though not all of them. The table records approximately 65,000 clones, more than 85% of them present only once. Specimen: CD4+ or CD8+ T cells sorted from blood, collected in a trial of the OX40 agonist ivuxolimab. The origin of the receptors is an adult with an advanced solid tumor such as melanoma, head and neck, liver or kidney cancer. The CDR3 runs from the conserved cysteine through the conserved F or W. A D gene is named only where the DNA matches it firmly. Only part of the rows carry a size: once, few, many, or a class if the clone is expanded.

TRBD1	-	TRBV5-4	TRBJ2-5	TGTGCCAGCAGCGGGACAGGGGGCTGGGAGACCCAGTACTTC	CASSGTGGWETQYF
-	-	TRBV18	TRBJ1-5	TGTGCCAGCTCACCAGCCAGGGGCGACAATCAGCCCCAGCATTTT	CASSPARGDNQPQHF
TRBD2	once	TRBV10-2	TRBJ2-1	TGCGCCAGCAGTGGGGGACTAGCGGGACAGCAGTTCTTC	CASSGGLAGQQFF
TRBD2	-	TRBV7-4	TRBJ2-7	TGTGCCAGCAGCTTATGGGGGGAAGCGGGAGATGTCGAGCAGTACTTC	CASSLWGEAGDVEQYF
-	-	TRBV5-4	TRBJ2-7	TGTGCCAGCAGCCAGGGGGGGGGCATCCCCTACGAGCAGTACTTC	CASSQGGGIPYEQYF
TRBD1	-	TRBV4-1	TRBJ2-3	TGCGCCAGCAGCCAAGGACCCGGGACAGAAGTCACAGATACGCAGTATTTT	CASSQGPGTEVTDTQYF
-	-	TRBV11-2	TRBJ1-1	TGTGCCAGCAGACAACAGCCGAACACTGAAGCTTTCTTT	CASRQQPNTEAFF
-	-	TRBV30	TRBJ2-7	TGTGCCTGGAGTGCCCAGGAGCAGTACTTC	CAWSAQEQYF
-	-	TRBV29-1	TRBJ2-3	TGCAGCGTTGACTTCGGCCTCGGGGTAGATACGCAGTATTTT	CSVDFGLGVDTQYF
-	-	TRBV30	TRBJ1-2	TGTGCCTGGAGTGTTCACGGATATGGCTACACCTTC	CAWSVHGYGYTF
TRBD1	-	TRBV7-3	TRBJ1-1	TGTGCCAGCAGCGGACAGGTGAACACTGAAGCTTTCTTT	CASSGQVNTEAFF
-	-	TRBV19	TRBJ2-5	TGTGCCAGTAGTATGGTAGGGGTGGGAGAGACCCAGTACTTC	CASSMVGVGETQYF
TRBD2	-	TRBV7-2	TRBJ2-5	TGTGCCAGCAGCTTACGGGCTAGCGGGGTGGAGACCCAGTACTTC	CASSLRASGVETQYF
-	few	TRBV7-9	TRBJ1-2	TGTGCCAGCAGCTTTCCGGGACTAAACTATGGCTACACCTTC	CASSFPGLNYGYTF
-	few	TRBV7-6	TRBJ1-1	TGTGCCAGCAGCCCCTCAATGGTGGGCACTGAAGCTTTCTTT	CASSPSMVGTEAFF
TRBD2	-	TRBV11-3	TRBJ2-3	TGTGCCAGCAGCGGACTAGCGGGGAGGGTAGATACGCAGTATTTT	CASSGLAGRVDTQYF
-	-	TRBV21-1	TRBJ2-5	TGTGCCAGCAGCAATCGGTCCGGTCGGGCGGGAGGGCCGCTGAGGGAGACCCAGTACTTC	CASSNRSGRAGGPLRETQYF